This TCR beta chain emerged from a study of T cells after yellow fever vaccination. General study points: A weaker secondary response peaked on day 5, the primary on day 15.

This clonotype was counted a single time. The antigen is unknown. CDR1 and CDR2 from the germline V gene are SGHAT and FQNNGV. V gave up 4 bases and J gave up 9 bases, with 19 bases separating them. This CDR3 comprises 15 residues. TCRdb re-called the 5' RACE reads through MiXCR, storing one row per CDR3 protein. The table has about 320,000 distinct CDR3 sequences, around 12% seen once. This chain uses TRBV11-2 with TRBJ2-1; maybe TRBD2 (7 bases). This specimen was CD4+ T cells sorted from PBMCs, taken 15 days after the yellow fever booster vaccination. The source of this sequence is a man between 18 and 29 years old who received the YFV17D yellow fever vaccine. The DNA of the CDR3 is TGTGCCAGCAGCTGGGGGGCGGGACTACCCCTTGAGCAGTTCTTC. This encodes CASSWGAGLPLEQFF.